This T cell receptor beta chain was sequenced in a study of CD8+ T cells in alopecia areata. Overall study findings and caveats: Many expanded lesional clones persisted during tofacitinib (in both scalp and blood). Scalp sample sequencing also detects resident alphabeta T cells of normal skin.

This sample's treatment: oral pan-JAK inhibitor, 5-10 mg twice daily. The sorting of PBMCs gave CD4+ and CD8+ T cells. CDR3 length: 13 residues. The germline gives CDR1 SGHDT, CDR2 YYEEEE. V was pared by 3 bases and J by 1 base, with 7 bases between. With regard to this clone: The antigen is unknown.

Sequencing templates came from extracted RNA that was reverse transcribed into cDNA. Clones were sequenced by immunoSEQ multiplex PCR, and TCRdb holds only the in-frame ones, with some missing. The sample has around 300,000 clones; approximately 60% are singletons. Sequenced material: CD4+ T cells sorted from blood, taken between weeks 51 and 54, from a patient treated with tofacitinib. The sequence came from a human donor with alopecia areata. This chain uses TRBV5-6 with TRBJ1-2; the D gene is possibly TRBD1 (5 bases). Here the CDR3 DNA reads TGTGCCAGCAGCTCGACAGTTAACTATGGCTACACCTTC. Its translation is CASSSTVNYGYTF.